This TCR beta chain was recorded in a study of T cells after yellow fever vaccination. J was trimmed by 5 bases and V by 3 bases; bases with no gene match: 12. Per germline, CDR1 ENHRY and CDR2 SYGVKD. The CDR3 contains 17 residues. TCRdb recomputed calls from the 5' RACE reads with MiXCR, one row per CDR3 protein. This sample yields around 610,000 distinct CDR3 sequences, of which about 13% are seen a single time; 11% to 15% belongs to the top ten. The sequencing used PBMCs, collected on the day of the yellow fever booster vaccination. This TCR derives from a man aged 30 to 39 who received the YFV17D yellow fever vaccine. The rearrangement links TRBV10-3 to TRBJ2-5; 10 bases align to TRBD2. The CDR3 bases are TGTGCCATCAGTGATCCCCGGACTAGCGGAGCCGCGGAGACCCAGTACTTC. This codes for CAISDPRTSGAAETQYF.